The 15 T cell receptor beta chains given below trace back to one sample, sequenced in a study of OX40 agonist ivuxolimab in advanced cancers. Method: immunoSEQ multiplex PCR; TCRdb's copy keeps in-frame clones and lacks some. In the table there are tens of thousands of clones, about 90% of which are singletons. The source was CD4+ or CD8+ T cells sorted from blood, collected in a trial of the OX40 agonist ivuxolimab. The receptors shown here come from an adult with an advanced solid tumor such as melanoma, head and neck, liver or kidney cancer.

This clone has just one count. V and J are TRBV27 and TRBJ2-6; D not certain. The germline V and J ends were trimmed by 8 bases and 0 bases, with 17 bases remaining between them. Looked up from germline, CDR1 is MNHEY and CDR2 is SMNVEV (reference sequence). The CDR3 sequence is 17 residues long. The CDR3 is CASGRSPQASGANVLTF. CDR3 coding DNA: TGTGCCAGCGGCCGCTCCCCTCAAGCCTCTGGGGCCAACGTCCTGACTTTC.

J is TRBJ2-1 and V is TRBV19; 10 nucleotides agree with TRBD1. The CDR3 consists of 15 residues. V trimming: 4 bases; J trimming: 5 bases; junction bases outside the gene matches: 5. CDR1 is LNHDA and CDR2 is SQIVND in the germline V gene (reference sequence). CDR3 protein: CASSSDRGLNNEQFF. The CDR3, as DNA: TGTGCCAGTAGTAGTGACAGGGGGCTGAACAATGAGCAGTTCTTC.

Only a few counts were recorded for this clone. The chain combines TRBV19 with TRBJ2-5; D unresolved. CDR1 is LNHDA, CDR2 SQIVND, per germline (reference sequence). V dropped 4 bases and J dropped 5 bases, with 14 bases sitting between them. This CDR3 spans 14 amino acids. The CDR3 DNA reads TGTGCCAGTAGTAGGGATGCCCGTGGCGAGACCCAGTACTTC. This sequence encodes CASSRDARGETQYF.

The chain joins TRBV5-4 to TRBJ2-6, with 10 bases aligning to TRBD1. J lost 2 bases, V lost 3 bases, and 5 bases had no gene match. The CDR3 is made up of 17 amino acids. CDR1 and CDR2 (germline): SGHNT, YYREEE (reference sequence). The CDR3 nucleotides read TGTGCCAGCAGCTCAAGACAGGGGGCGCCTGGGGCCAACGTCCTGACTTTC. Amino acid sequence: CASSSRQGAPGANVLTF.

This rearrangement joins TRBV18 to TRBJ2-1; TRBD2 aligns across 7 bases. J lost 6 bases, V lost 5 bases, and 19 bases had no gene match. CDR3 length: 18 residues. CDR1 and CDR2 from the germline V gene are KGHSH and LQKENI. As DNA, the CDR3 is TGTGCCAGCTCAGGCCCGTCGAAAGGGAGTCCGGGGGGCAATGAGCAGTTCTTC. Translated, it gives CASSGPSKGSPGGNEQFF.

CDR3 bases: TGTGCCAGCAGTGAAATAAGGGCCCAAGAGACCCAGTACTTC. Amino acid sequence: CASSEIRAQETQYF. The chain has TRBV2 and TRBJ2-5; D is unclear. There are 14 residues in the CDR3. V lost 2 bases and J 1 base, leaving 8 bases between the germline ends. The germline V gene has CDR1 SNHLY and CDR2 FYNNEI.

The V and J genes are TRBV11-2 and TRBJ2-7; no firm D call. CDR1 is SGHAT and CDR2 is FQNNGV in the germline V gene. The CDR3 totals 12 residues. Trimming removed 2 bases at V and 4 bases at J, with 6 bases between. The CDR3 coding sequence is TGTGCCAGCAGCTTATCGGAATACGAGCAGTACTTC. Residues: CASSLSEYEQYF.

This clone was seen just once. V and J are TRBV4-2 and TRBJ2-7; D is undetermined. Trimming shortened V by 1 base and J by 6 bases, and 7 bases separated the two germline ends. Germline CDR1 reads LGHNA; CDR2 reads YNFKEQ. This CDR3 is built from 12 residues. The CDR3 sequence: CASSQARSEQYF. In DNA, the CDR3 is TGTGCCAGCAGCCAAGCCCGCAGCGAGCAGTACTTC.

This sequence joins TRBV12-2 and TRBJ2-1; the tabulated D call, TRBD2, remains unverified against the DNA. TRBV12-2 is designated a pseudogene. The CDR3 is 15 residues long. CDR3 sequence (DNA): TGTGCAAGTCGCTTAGTAGGTGGAGCTAAAAATGAGCAGTTCTTC. Its protein product is CASRLVGGAKNEQFF.

The V call is TRBV10-3, the J call TRBJ1-2; TRBD1 matches at 7 bases. The J segment lost 0 bases and the V segment lost 3 bases, leaving 4 bases of the junction unmatched. The CDR3 has 15 residues. Germline V CDR1 and CDR2: ENHRY, SYGVKD. The CDR3 bases are TGTGCCATCAGTGATCCTACAGGGGCTAACTATGGCTACACCTTC. It encodes CAISDPTGANYGYTF.

The V gene is TRBV4-1, the J gene TRBJ1-1; 8 bases are shared with TRBD1. Trimming took 4 bases from V and 4 from J; bases not matched to a gene: 5. The CDR3 spans 14 residues. Germline V gene sequence: CDR1 MGHRA, CDR2 YSYEKL. CDR3 coding DNA: TGCGCCAGCAGCCGACAGGGGTCGGGCACTGAAGCTTTCTTT. Protein sequence: CASSRQGSGTEAFF.

CDR3 sequence (DNA): TGTGCCAGCAGCTTAAATCGGGGGGCGGTCACAGATACGCAGTATTTT. Amino acid sequence: CASSLNRGAVTDTQYF. The V call is TRBV11-2, the J call TRBJ2-3; D is possibly TRBD2 (7 bases). CDR3 length equals 16 residues. The germline V and J ends were trimmed by 2 bases and 2 bases, with 14 bases remaining between them. Germline loops: CDR1 SGHAT, CDR2 FQNNGV.

This chain joins TRBV7-2 and TRBJ2-5, with 8 bases aligning to TRBD2. V gave up 4 bases and J gave up 6 bases; unmatched junction bases: 4. Germline CDR1 reads SGHTA; CDR2 reads FQGNSA. The CDR3 totals 13 residues. DNA of the CDR3: TGTGCCAGCAGCTCGGGGGGGTCGCAGACCCAGTACTTC. This codes for CASSSGGSQTQYF.

The genes are TRBV6-4 and TRBJ2-7; D is possibly TRBD2 (6 bases). The V and J ends lost 6 bases and 5 bases respectively, with 17 bases between them. The V gene's germline CDR1 is MRHNA and CDR2 SNTAGT. CDR3 length: 14 amino acids. The CDR3 is CASSQALRGNEQYF. The CDR3 nucleotides are TGTGCCAGCAGCCAGGCGCTCCGGGGGAACGAGCAGTACTTC.

The gene calls are TRBV28 and TRBJ2-7, with 9 bases lining up with TRBD1. The CDR3 length is 15 residues. Germline V gives CDR1 MDHEN, CDR2 SYDVKM. V was clipped by 6 bases and J by 3 bases; unmatched bases: 9. The CDR3 bases are TGTGCCAGCAGGCCACCGGGACAGGGTATCTACGAGCAGTACTTC. The encoded protein is CASRPPGQGIYEQYF.